This T cell receptor (beta chain) was profiled in a study of T-cell reconstitution after alpha-beta-depleted transplantation in children (dated by TCRdb to 2016 to 2018). Study-level background: Using TCR repertoire profiling, the study followed T-cell immune reconstitution in a quantitative way in children after TCRalphabeta/CD19-depleted allogeneic hematopoietic cell transplantation. Findings and caveats that apply to the study as a whole: In some patients, the high TCRbeta diversity seen at day 60 was put down to recipient T cells and intrathymic progenitors that had survived conditioning. Hyperexpanded clone frequencies declined over subsequent months; after one year, T-cell counts and TCRbeta diversity were mostly attributed to newly produced T cells. The apparently early recovery of alphabetaT-cell counts about two months after transplant reportedly depended on only several hundred rapidly expanded clones that came from non-depleted graft cells.

Including cysteine and phenylalanine, the CDR3 has 20 amino acids. Here the CDR3 DNA is all that survives: 60 bases in frame from base 1. According to the germline V gene, CDR1 reads KGHDR and CDR2 reads SFDVKD. Trimming removed 3 bases from V and 0 bases from J; the gene matches leave 12 bases unexplained. This clonotype was recorded at least ten times. This clone's antigen is unknown. One base away there is no much larger clone; base qualities are not given. To prepare the library, PCR was applied. Data came from an Illumina HiSeq 2500. To normalize quantification of the TCRbeta repertoire, the TCR libraries were built with molecular barcoding that relied on unique molecular identifiers. Through fastp at Q25 and MiXCR, TCRdb rebuilt clones from the public reads, retaining in-frame beta chains. Each CDR3 protein gets just one entry, which takes the most common genes and DNA from the rows behind it. This sample comprises 350,000 to 500,000 distinct CDR3 sequences, about 40% of them detected only once. The ten largest account for around a quarter of the sample.

In the paper's terms, the treatment or condition label means: allogeneic hematopoietic cell transplantation with graft depleted of TCRalphabeta T cells and CD19 B cells. Transplant recipients were children who received TCRalphabeta/CD19-depleted allogeneic hematopoietic cell grafts. The receptor comes from a girl aged 2-10 years with aplastic anemia, due to receive a stem cell transplant. Recombination linked TRBV24-1 to TRBJ2-1, with 11 central nucleotides matching TRBD2. Sequences were derived from PBMCs, sampled before TCRalphabeta/CD19-depleted stem cell transplant. The sequence in DNA is TGTGCCACCAGTGATAGCCTAGCGGGAGGCCAGATGAGCTCCTACAATGAGCAGTTCTTC. Translated, this is CATSDSLAGGQMSSYNEQFF.